These T cell receptor beta chains were read from a single sample in a study of response to subunit inactivated influenza vaccine. TCRdb analysed the RT-PCR reads with MiXCR anew, one entry per CDR3 protein. The sample has 500,000 to 600,000 distinct CDR3 sequences, less than 10% seen once. This specimen was PBMCs from blood, taken around 2 years after vaccination. These receptor sequences come from a man aged 50-75 years who received an inactivated influenza vaccine. Both conserved end residues are part of each CDR3. D genes are given only for firm matches. Not all rows give a size; the values are once, few, many and, for expanded clones, a class.

clone size: .
J gene: TRBJ2-5
V gene: TRBV28
D gene: TRBD1
CDR3 DNA: TGTGCCACTAACCGCGGACAGGTCCGGGAGACCCAGTACTTC
CDR3 protein: CATNRGQVRETQYF

clone size: few
J gene: TRBJ1-2
V gene: TRBV5-5
D gene: TRBD1
CDR3 DNA: TGTGCCAGCAGCCCGGGACAGGGCCGGAGCTATGGCTACACCTTC
CDR3 protein: CASSPGQGRSYGYTF

clone size: many
J gene: TRBJ1-1
V gene: TRBV20-1
D gene: .
CDR3 DNA: TGCAGTGCTATAGACAGCCCGAACACTGAAGCTTTCTTT
CDR3 protein: CSAIDSPNTEAFF

clone size: few
J gene: TRBJ2-5
V gene: TRBV3-1
D gene: .
CDR3 DNA: TGTGCCAGCAGCCAAGGAGGGCTGGAGACCCAGTACTTC
CDR3 protein: CASSQGGLETQYF

clone size: .
J gene: TRBJ2-3
V gene: TRBV11-2
D gene: TRBD2
CDR3 DNA: TGTGCCAGCAGCTTACTGCCTAGCGGGGGTGCTAGCACAGATACGCAGTATTTT
CDR3 protein: CASSLLPSGGASTDTQYF

clone size: .
J gene: TRBJ2-5
V gene: TRBV6-5
D gene: .
CDR3 DNA: TGTGCCAGCAGTTACTCGACTGGGGGAGGAGAGACCCAGTACTTC
CDR3 protein: CASSYSTGGGETQYF

clone size: few
J gene: TRBJ2-7
V gene: TRBV15
D gene: .
CDR3 DNA: TGTGCCACCAGCCTAACATTAGGGGTTTACGAGCAGTACTTC
CDR3 protein: CATSLTLGVYEQYF

clone size: few
J gene: TRBJ2-2
V gene: TRBV5-6
D gene: .
CDR3 DNA: TGTGCCAGCAGCTTGGTTGACTCAGGCCCAGGACCCGGGGAGCTGTTTTTT
CDR3 protein: CASSLVDSGPGPGELFF

clone size: .
J gene: TRBJ2-1
V gene: TRBV12-3/TRBV12-4
D gene: TRBD1
CDR3 DNA: TGTGCCAGCAGTCCCAAGGACAGGGTTGCCTACAATGAGCAGTTCTTC
CDR3 protein: CASSPKDRVAYNEQFF

clone size: .
J gene: TRBJ2-3
V gene: TRBV21-1
D gene: .
CDR3 DNA: TGTGCCACCAAAACATACCCGCTTACCACAGATACGCAGTATTTT
CDR3 protein: CATKTYPLTTDTQYF

clone size: few
J gene: TRBJ2-1
V gene: TRBV3-1
D gene: .
CDR3 DNA: TGTGCCAGCAGCCAAAGGTCCTACAATGAGCAGTTCTTC
CDR3 protein: CASSQRSYNEQFF

clone size: few
J gene: TRBJ1-5
V gene: TRBV15
D gene: .
CDR3 DNA: TGTGCCACCAGCAGAGACAGGATCAATCAGCCCCAGCATTTT
CDR3 protein: CATSRDRINQPQHF

clone size: .
J gene: TRBJ1-2
V gene: TRBV29-1
D gene: .
CDR3 DNA: TGCAGCGTTGATTGGGAGAACAGGGCCCCCGCTAACACCTTC
CDR3 protein: CSVDWENRAPANTF

clone size: few
J gene: TRBJ1-1
V gene: TRBV9
D gene: .
CDR3 DNA: TGTGCCAGCAGCGTAGGATGGGGGGCTGAAGCTTTCTTT
CDR3 protein: CASSVGWGAEAFF

clone size: few
J gene: TRBJ1-5
V gene: TRBV20-1
D gene: .
CDR3 DNA: TGCAGTGCCACTAAGGGGGATCAGCCCCAGCATTTT
CDR3 protein: CSATKGDQPQHF

clone size: many
J gene: TRBJ2-2
V gene: TRBV20-1
D gene: TRBD2
CDR3 DNA: TGCAGTGCTAGAGATCTTAGCGGGAGTGCCACCGGGGAGCTGTTTTTT
CDR3 protein: CSARDLSGSATGELFF

clone size: few
J gene: TRBJ1-5
V gene: TRBV6-2/TRBV6-3
D gene: TRBD1
CDR3 DNA: TGTGCCAGCAGTTATAGACAGGGCCCTCAGCCCCAGCATTTT
CDR3 protein: CASSYRQGPQPQHF

clone size: many
J gene: TRBJ1-1
V gene: TRBV15
D gene: .
CDR3 DNA: TGTGCCACCAGCAGAGTGGGCTTTAGGACTGAAGCTTTCTTT
CDR3 protein: CATSRVGFRTEAFF

clone size: few
J gene: TRBJ2-1
V gene: TRBV11-2
D gene: TRBD2
CDR3 DNA: TGTGCCAGCAGCTTAATGGTTTCAGCGGGAGGGCCCTACAATGAGCAGTTCTTC
CDR3 protein: CASSLMVSAGGPYNEQFF

clone size: many
J gene: TRBJ2-3
V gene: TRBV12-3/TRBV12-4
D gene: TRBD1
CDR3 DNA: TGTGCCAGCAGTTTTAGAGGGGGCCGTGCTAGGCAGTATTTT
CDR3 protein: CASSFRGGRARQYF

clone size: .
J gene: TRBJ2-3
V gene: TRBV5-1
D gene: TRBD2
CDR3 DNA: TGCGCCAGCAGCTTAGCGGGAGTAGAGACAGATACGCAGTATTTT
CDR3 protein: CASSLAGVETDTQYF

clone size: .
J gene: TRBJ2-7
V gene: TRBV4-2
D gene: .
CDR3 DNA: TGTGCCAGCAGCCAAGTTTTTCCTAGCGCCGACTCCTACGAGCAGTACTTC
CDR3 protein: CASSQVFPSADSYEQYF

clone size: .
J gene: TRBJ2-1
V gene: TRBV29-1
D gene: .
CDR3 DNA: TGCAGCGTTGAACTCACAGGGTTGGAGCCCAATGAGCAGTTCTTC
CDR3 protein: CSVELTGLEPNEQFF